This T cell receptor beta chain was recovered during a study of T cells after yellow fever vaccination. The CDR3 is 22 amino acids. The ends lost 6 bases at V and 0 bases at J; junction bases unmatched: 18. One entry per CDR3 protein results from TCRdb running MiXCR on the 5' RACE reads. Of more than 75,000 distinct CDR3 sequences in the sample, 7.5% to 10% were seen once. This receptor was obtained from a man aged 18 to 30 who received the YFV17D yellow fever vaccine. The rearrangement links TRBV7-1 to TRBJ2-1; 15 bases line up with TRBD2. TRBV7-1 is flagged as an ORF with uncertain function. This material consisted of CD8+ T cells not binding an NS4B(214-222) dextramer, sorted from PBMCs, taken roughly 15 days after the first yellow fever vaccination. The CDR3 sequence is CASSSPLRTSGGALSSYNEQFF. CDR3 coding DNA: TGTGCCAGCAGTTCCCCCCTCCGGACTAGCGGGGGGGCACTGAGCTCCTACAATGAGCAGTTCTTC.